These 29 T cell receptor beta chains were sequenced from one sample in a study of T cell responses to AZD1222 COVID-19 vaccine. Sequenced by immunoSEQ multiplex PCR; TCRdb stores in-frame clones only, minus some. The sample consists of 110,000 to 150,000 clones, more than 75% of them appearing once. Specimen: peripheral blood, collected 28 days after the second AZD1222 dose. The receptors here all came from an adult who received the AZD1222 COVID-19 vaccine.

The CDR3 DNA reads as TGCGCCAGCAGCCAAGACTTGAGGGGGAGCTCTGGGGCCAACGTCCTGACTTTC. Encoded protein: CASSQDLRGSSGANVLTF. The V call is TRBV4-3, the J call TRBJ2-6, with a weak D call TRBD1 (6 bases). The germline gives CDR1 LGHNA, CDR2 YSLEER. The length of the CDR3 is 18 residues. The V end was cut by 0 bases, the J end by 0 bases, with 12 bases between.

The CDR3 sequence is CASTPGGWAGEQYF. CDR3 bases: TGTGCCAGCACCCCGGGCGGATGGGCAGGCGAGCAGTACTTC. V is TRBV28 and J is TRBJ2-7; D gene ambiguous. The germline V and J ends were trimmed by 7 bases and 6 bases, with 19 bases remaining between them. Germline V gene sequence: CDR1 MDHEN, CDR2 SYDVKM. This CDR3 contains 14 residues.

J is TRBJ2-7 and V is TRBV5-1, with 11 bases matching TRBD1. V dropped 1 base and J dropped 5; count of bases not matched to a gene: 5. This CDR3 comprises 15 residues. Germline V gene lookup returns CDR1 SGHRS and CDR2 YFSETQ. Written as DNA, the CDR3 is TGCGCCAGCAGCTTGACCGGGACAGGGGGTGACGAGCAGTACTTC. Protein sequence: CASSLTGTGGDEQYF.

CDR3 loop: CASSLRLARGRDEQYF. CDR3 nucleotides: TGCGCCAGCAGCTTGAGACTAGCAAGGGGGAGGGACGAGCAGTACTTC. The chain recombines TRBV5-1 with TRBJ2-7; tentative D call: TRBD2 (7 bases). Germline V CDR1 and CDR2: SGHRS, YFSETQ. Trimming stripped 1 base from V and 5 bases from J, with 19 bases between. The CDR3 contains 16 residues. Looking up the rest from reference TRBV5-1 and TRBJ2-7 gives the full variable domain: KAGVTQTPRYLIKTRGQQVTLSCSPISGHRSVSWYQQTPGQGLQFLFEYFSETQRNKGNFPGRFSGRQFSNSRSEMNVSTLELGDSALYLCASSLRLARGRDEQYFGPGTRLTVT.

The J gene is TRBJ2-7, the V gene TRBV13; TRBD2 aligns across 9 bases. V shed 0 bases, J shed 1 base, and the junction held 1 base outside the gene matches. CDR1 PRHDT and CDR2 FYEKMQ come from the germline V gene (reference sequence). The CDR3 spans 15 residues. This CDR3 is CASSLGLAGSYEQYF. The CDR3 DNA reads TGTGCCAGCAGCTTAGGTCTAGCGGGGTCCTACGAGCAGTACTTC.

V usage is TRBV24-1 and J usage is TRBJ2-1, with TRBD2 matching over 13 bases. CDR3 length: 15 amino acids. The V and J ends lost 6 bases and 8 bases, in that order; junction bases with no gene match: 6. Germline-derived CDR1 and CDR2 are KGHDR and SFDVKD. DNA of the CDR3: TGTGCCACCAGTCAGGGACTAGCGGGATTGGATGAGCAGTTCTTC. As protein: CATSQGLAGLDEQFF.

The rearrangement uses TRBV5-6 and TRBJ1-1; TRBD1 is a possible D gene (5 bases). The CDR3 consists of 15 residues. Germline CDR1 and CDR2: SGHDT and YYEEEE. V lost 0 bases and J 9 bases, leaving 18 bases between the germline ends. CDR3 sequence reads: CASSLAGGFSLKAFF. The DNA of the CDR3 is TGTGCCAGCAGCTTGGCTGGGGGGTTTTCGCTGAAAGCTTTCTTT.

The V and J genes are TRBV28 and TRBJ1-1; tentatively, D is TRBD1 (5 bases). V was pared by 3 bases and J by 8 bases, with 19 bases between. Germline V gene data show CDR1 as MDHEN and CDR2 as SYDVKM. The length of the CDR3 is 15 residues. The CDR3 nucleotides are TGTGCCAGCAGTTTGGGGGGAGGGGTATATAGGGAAGCTTTCTTT. Translating it yields CASSLGGGVYREAFF.

The chain uses TRBV5-5 and TRBJ1-1, with D unclear. The CDR3 is 15 residues long. V was trimmed by 6 bases and J by 2 bases, leaving 17 bases between them. Germline-derived CDR1 and CDR2 are SGHKS and YYEKEE (reference sequence). CDR3 loop: CASTGWVVSNTEAFF. CDR3 in DNA: TGTGCCAGCACCGGGTGGGTAGTCTCAAACACTGAAGCTTTCTTT.

The rearrangement joins TRBV6-5 to TRBJ1-4, with 8 bases lining up with TRBD1. Germline CDR1 reads MNHEY; CDR2 reads SVGAGI. This CDR3 region has 15 residues. J lost 7 bases, V lost 2 bases, and 6 bases had no gene match. The CDR3 DNA reads as TGTGCCAGCAGTTACACCGACAGGGGAGGTGAAAAACTGTTTTTT. It translates to CASSYTDRGGEKLFF.

V usage is TRBV27 and J usage is TRBJ1-5, with 7 bases matching TRBD1. CDR3 length equals 15 residues. V shed 2 bases and J 1 base; nucleotides not matched to a gene: 2. Germline lookup yields CDR1 MNHEY and CDR2 SMNVEV (reference sequence). CDR3 DNA sequence: TGTGCCAGCAGTTTACAGGGGGACAGCAATCAGCCCCAGCATTTT. Translated, it gives CASSLQGDSNQPQHF.

The rearrangement uses TRBV2 and TRBJ2-3; TRBD2 aligns across 9 bases. Per germline, CDR1 SNHLY and CDR2 FYNNEI. V was clipped by 5 bases and J by 3 bases; unmatched bases: 3. CDR3 size: 14 residues. The CDR3 protein is CASSRTSATDTQYF. CDR3 coding DNA: TGTGCCAGCAGTAGGACTAGCGCGACAGATACGCAGTATTTT.

The V and J genes are TRBV19 and TRBJ2-1; no clear D gene. This CDR3 region has 13 residues. Per the germline V gene, CDR1 is LNHDA and CDR2 is SQIVND (reference sequence). V lost 5 bases, J lost 2 bases, and 7 bases lay in between. The CDR3 reads CASSSATYNEQFF. As DNA, the CDR3 is TGTGCCAGTAGTTCGGCTACCTACAATGAGCAGTTCTTC.

This rearrangement joins TRBV28 to TRBJ1-1; a possible D gene is TRBD1 (6 bases). The CDR3 length is 15 residues. Germline V lookup: CDR1 MDHEN, CDR2 SYDVKM. With 5 bases removed from V and 0 bases from J, the gap between germline ends came to 13 bases. CDR3 sequence reads: CASSEAGQLNTEAFF. The DNA of the CDR3 is TGTGCCAGCAGTGAAGCCGGACAGTTGAACACTGAAGCTTTCTTT.

J is TRBJ2-2 and V is TRBV9; D might be TRBD2 (6 bases). Germline V gene data show CDR1 as SGDLS and CDR2 as YYNGEE. This CDR3 spans 15 amino acids. The ends were cut back, 0 bases at V and 5 bases at J, with 11 bases in the middle. CDR3 in amino acids: CASSVGPAGTGELFF. CDR3 nucleotides: TGTGCCAGCAGCGTAGGTCCAGCGGGTACCGGGGAGCTGTTTTTT.

The V call is TRBV3-1 (or the pseudogene TRBV3-2), the J call TRBJ2-3; D is possibly TRBD2 (6 bases). Germline values: CDR1 LGHDT, CDR2 YNNKEL (reference sequence). V lost 0 bases, J lost 4 bases, and 20 bases lay in between. The CDR3 is 18 residues long. CDR3 sequence reads: CASSQDRRRGHFSDTQYF. For the CDR3, the DNA is TGTGCCAGCAGCCAAGATCGGAGGAGGGGCCACTTCTCAGATACGCAGTATTTT.

The V gene is TRBV12-5, the J gene TRBJ2-1; D is perhaps TRBD1 or TRBD2 (6 bases each). CDR3 length: 13 residues. The ends were cut back, 8 bases at V and 3 bases at J, with 11 bases in the middle. Germline V gene data show CDR1 as LGHNT and CDR2 as FRNRAP. CDR3 DNA sequence: TGTGCTAGTCAAAGGGGGGTCTACAATGAGCAGTTCTTC. It is translated as CASQRGVYNEQFF.

The chain carries TRBV7-3 and TRBJ1-1; 9 nucleotides line up with TRBD1. CDR3 size: 14 residues. Germline trimming cut 3 bases from V and 5 bases from J; bases unmatched to any gene: 4. Germline values: CDR1 SGHTA, CDR2 FQGTGA. CDR3 nucleotide sequence: TGTGCCAGCAGCTTCCGGGACAGGGCTACTGAAGCTTTCTTT. Protein: CASSFRDRATEAFF.

The rearrangement joins TRBV12-1 to TRBJ2-5; the D call of TRBD2 is as the table states it, not checked on the DNA. TRBV12-1 is shown as a pseudogene. The CDR3 loop spans 16 amino acids. The CDR3 DNA reads as TGTGCCAGCAGCGCGGGACTAGCGGGAGGGCAAGAGACCCAGTACTTC. Translation: CASSAGLAGGQETQYF.

The gene calls are TRBV5-1 and TRBJ1-1; perhaps TRBD1 as D (5 bases). V shed 0 bases and J shed 4 bases, with 19 bases lying between them. The CDR3 has 17 residues. Germline CDR1 reads SGHRS; CDR2 reads YFSETQ. The CDR3 loop is CASSLVFGGDRGTEAFF. CDR3 sequence (DNA): TGCGCCAGCAGCTTGGTTTTCGGGGGAGATCGCGGCACTGAAGCTTTCTTT.

The V gene is TRBV24-1, the J gene TRBJ1-1; tentative D call: TRBD1 (6 bases). V lost 6 bases and J 2 bases, leaving 9 bases between the germline ends. From germline, CDR1 is KGHDR and CDR2 SFDVKD. This CDR3 has 13 residues. The CDR3, as DNA: TGTGCCACCAGTAGACAGGCAAACACTGAAGCTTTCTTT. This translates into CATSRQANTEAFF.

The gene calls are TRBV5-6 and TRBJ1-4, with D uncertain. The CDR3 is made up of 14 amino acids. In germline, CDR1 is SGHDT, CDR2 YYEEEE. V lost 2 bases, J lost 7 bases, and 12 bases lay in between. CDR3 protein: CASSFKQSGEKLFF. CDR3 nucleotides: TGTGCCAGCAGCTTCAAACAGTCCGGTGAAAAACTGTTTTTT.

The chain couples TRBV19 to TRBJ1-2; D gene ambiguous. There are 11 residues in the CDR3. Germline values: CDR1 LNHDA, CDR2 SQIVND (reference sequence). The V end was cut by 7 bases, the J end by 2 bases, with 5 bases between. The CDR3 DNA follows: TGTGCCAGTACCTTCAACTATGGCTACACCTTC. Protein sequence: CASTFNYGYTF.

This chain joins TRBV11-3 and TRBJ2-2; 7 nucleotides match TRBD1. From germline, CDR1 is SGHNT and CDR2 YENEEA. The ends lost 1 base at V and 7 bases at J; junction bases unmatched: 3. The CDR3 is 14 amino acids. CDR3 DNA sequence: TGTGCCAGCAGCTTAGTCACAGGGGTCGGGGAGCTGTTTTTT. This gives the protein CASSLVTGVGELFF.

This clone appeared a single time. The J gene is TRBJ2-6, the V gene TRBV19, with D perhaps TRBD1 or TRBD2 (5 bases each). V lost 5 bases to trimming and J lost 0 bases, with 17 bases between them. The CDR3 totals 18 residues. Germline CDR1 is LNHDA and CDR2 is SQIVND (reference sequence). Written as DNA, the CDR3 is TGTGCCAGTAGTTCCCTGGGACGAGGGACCTCTGGGGCCAACGTCCTGACTTTC. Its translation: CASSSLGRGTSGANVLTF.

This clone was counted between two and nine times. The CDR3: CASSQERGTSVNEQFF. The CDR3 DNA reads TGTGCCAGCAGCCAAGAACGGGGGACATCAGTCAATGAGCAGTTCTTC. V usage is TRBV3-1 (or the pseudogene TRBV3-2) and J usage is TRBJ2-1; D is perhaps TRBD1 or TRBD2 (6 bases each). V gave up 0 bases and J gave up 6 bases, with 15 bases separating them. CDR1 and CDR2 (germline): LGHDT, YNNKEL (reference sequence). The CDR3 runs 16 residues.

The gene calls are TRBV5-1 and TRBJ2-5, with unresolved D. Trimming stripped 3 bases from V and 5 bases from J, with 14 bases between. Germline values: CDR1 SGHRS, CDR2 YFSETQ. The CDR3 is made up of 14 amino acids. DNA of the CDR3: TGCGCCAGCAGCTGGAATGCCCAGGTTGAGACCCAGTACTTC. Translating gives CASSWNAQVETQYF. The complete variable domain, with remaining parts taken from reference TRBV5-1 and TRBJ2-5, reads KAGVTQTPRYLIKTRGQQVTLSCSPISGHRSVSWYQQTPGQGLQFLFEYFSETQRNKGNFPGRFSGRQFSNSRSEMNVSTLELGDSALYLCASSWNAQVETQYFGPGTRLLVL.

The J gene is TRBJ2-1, the V gene TRBV28; D is perhaps TRBD2 (6 bases). The CDR3 covers 14 residues. Germline values: CDR1 MDHEN, CDR2 SYDVKM. V was shortened by 3 bases and J by 5 bases, with 11 bases between the two germline ends. The CDR3 is CASSFTGVHNEQFF. CDR3 coding DNA: TGTGCCAGCAGTTTCACGGGAGTCCACAATGAGCAGTTCTTC.

The CDR3 sequence is CASSVGRRTEVGYTF. The DNA of the CDR3 is TGTGCCAGCAGCGTAGGTCGCAGGACGGAGGTTGGCTACACCTTC. The chain links TRBV9 to TRBJ1-2; D is ambiguous. Looked up from germline, CDR1 is SGDLS and CDR2 is YYNGEE. The CDR3 consists of 15 residues. Trimming removed 0 bases at V and 7 bases at J, with 16 bases between.